These T cell receptor beta chains were read from a single sample in a study of shared clonotypes between healthy human individuals. Using immunoSEQ multiplex PCR, the repertoire was profiled, and TCRdb retains in-frame clones only, with some absent. The sample consists of roughly 2 million clones, nearly 97% of them appearing once. Sequencing was performed on naive CD4+ T cells sorted from blood. The origin of the receptors is a man younger than 35 in good health. Each CDR3 is given with its conserved first and last residue. The order of the fields is clone size, D gene, V gene, J gene, CDR3 DNA, CDR3 protein. D genes are given only for firm matches. Clone size appears in some rows only: once, few, many, or a class for an expanded clone.

>once|.|TRBV2|TRBJ2-7
TGTGCCAGCAGTCCCGTTCAATACGAGCAGTACTTC
CASSPVQYEQYF
>.|TRBD2|TRBV4-3|TRBJ2-1
TGCGCCAGCAGCCAAGGGATGACTAGCGGTTACAATGAGCAGTTCTTC
CASSQGMTSGYNEQFF
>.|TRBD1|TRBV2|TRBJ2-1
TGTGCCAGCAGTGTCGGGCAGGGGGTCAATGAGCAGTTCTTC
CASSVGQGVNEQFF
>.|TRBD2|TRBV5-6|TRBJ2-7
TGTGCCAGCAGCGCTAGCGGGAGGGTCTACGAGCAGTACTTC
CASSASGRVYEQYF
>.|TRBD2|TRBV6-6|TRBJ2-4
TGTGCCAGCAGTCCCCGACTAGCGGGAGAGGCAAACATTCAGTACTTC
CASSPRLAGEANIQYF
>.|TRBD1|TRBV29-1|TRBJ1-2
TGCAGCGCCTTCACCTCAGGGGGCTCTGGCTACACCTTC
CSAFTSGGSGYTF
>.|.|TRBV5-6|TRBJ2-1
TGTGCCAGCAGCTCGACGGACTCGAGCTCCTACAATGAGCAGTTCTTC
CASSSTDSSSYNEQFF
>.|TRBD2|TRBV4-3|TRBJ2-1
TGCGCCAGCAGCCAGGACCCGGGGGGGCGGAACAATGAGCAGTTCTTC
CASSQDPGGRNNEQFF
>.|.|TRBV10-3|TRBJ2-7
TGTGCCATCAGTGAGGGGCTGTACGAGCAGTACTTC
CAISEGLYEQYF
>.|TRBD2|TRBV7-2|TRBJ2-3
TGTGCCAGCAGCCCGAAAGCGGGAGAAACAGATACGCAGTATTTT
CASSPKAGETDTQYF
>.|.|TRBV6-6|TRBJ1-5
TGTGCCAGCCTAGACAGAAGCAATCAGCCCCAGCATTTT
CASLDRSNQPQHF
>.|TRBD1|TRBV6-6|TRBJ2-2
TGTGCCAGCAGTACTCCCCTGGGGACAGGGGCCGGGGAGCTGTTTTTT
CASSTPLGTGAGELFF
>.|.|TRBV2|TRBJ1-3
TGTGCCAGCAGTGGGCAGGCAGGGGACACCATATATTTT
CASSGQAGDTIYF